The table lists the clone carrying this T cell receptor (beta chain) with a count of one. Its specificity is unknown. The data are from a study of breast tumors, draining lymph nodes, adjacent tissues. Whole-study results and caveats: Tumor and nontumor repertoires were significantly more similar in luminal-like than in basal-like breast cancer. Tumor TCR diversity was below lymph nodes but above nontumor tissue. That most tumor T cells come from lymph nodes remained unproven. The data were judged consistent with most tumor T cells coming from lymph node and expanding in tumor.

Breast cancer patients provided tissue from their axillary draining lymph nodes. One entry per CDR3 protein, called by TCRdb with MiXCR from the multiplex PCR reads. The sample carries about 270,000 distinct CDR3 sequences, around 30% recorded once. Sequencing used axillary lymph node tissue. The source is a female donor with breast cancer. Some clones in this sample may be carry-over from other donors' samples.

The CDR3 DNA reads as TGTGCCAGCAGATCCTCGAGGGGACAGCCCCAGCATTTT. It encodes CASRSSRGQPQHF. The V call is TRBV2, the J call TRBJ1-5, with D possibly matching TRBD1 (5 bases). V gave up 6 bases and J gave up 7 bases, with 13 bases separating them. Per germline, CDR1 SNHLY and CDR2 FYNNEI. This CDR3 is built from 13 residues.